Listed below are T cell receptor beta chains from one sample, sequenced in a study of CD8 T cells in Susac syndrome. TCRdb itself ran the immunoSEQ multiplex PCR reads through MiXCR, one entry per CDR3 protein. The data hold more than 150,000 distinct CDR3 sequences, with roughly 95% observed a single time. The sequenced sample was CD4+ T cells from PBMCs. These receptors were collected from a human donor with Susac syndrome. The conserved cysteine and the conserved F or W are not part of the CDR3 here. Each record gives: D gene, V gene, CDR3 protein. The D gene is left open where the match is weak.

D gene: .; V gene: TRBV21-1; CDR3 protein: ASLEGPGANVLT
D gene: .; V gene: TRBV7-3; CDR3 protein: ASSLNGARENIQY
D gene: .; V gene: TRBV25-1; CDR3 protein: ASSDRGDEQF
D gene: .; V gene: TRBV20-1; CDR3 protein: SARLGSWYYNEQF
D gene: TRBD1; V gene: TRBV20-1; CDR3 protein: SATKFLQGEQETQY
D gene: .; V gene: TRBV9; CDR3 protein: ASSVDPANEPQH
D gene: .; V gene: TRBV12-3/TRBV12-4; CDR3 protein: ASFQGTEAF
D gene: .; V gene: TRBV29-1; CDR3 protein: SALGGGGNTEAF
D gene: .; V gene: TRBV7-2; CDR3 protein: ASSLETGDWAF
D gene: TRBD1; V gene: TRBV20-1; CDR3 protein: SAPGQGNVGNTEAF
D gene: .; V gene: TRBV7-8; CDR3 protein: APRPGLRAGYT
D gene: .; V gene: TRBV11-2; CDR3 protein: ASSLDQSGREKLF
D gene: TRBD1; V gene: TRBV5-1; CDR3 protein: ASSLLGQGPYEQY
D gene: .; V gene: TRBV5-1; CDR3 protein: ASSLDEGRETQY
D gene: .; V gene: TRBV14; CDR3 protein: ASSWGVGTDTQY
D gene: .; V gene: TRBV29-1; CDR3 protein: SAQEGSNQPQH
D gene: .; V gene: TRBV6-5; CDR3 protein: ASSLVPNQPQH
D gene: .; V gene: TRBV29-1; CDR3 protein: SVENRDSYNEQF
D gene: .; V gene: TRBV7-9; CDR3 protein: ASSPPRGGSTGELF
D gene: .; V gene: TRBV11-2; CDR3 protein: ASSLVGGRDIQY
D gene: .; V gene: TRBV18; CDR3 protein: ASSPGPSQWDTEAF
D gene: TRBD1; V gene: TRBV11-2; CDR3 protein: ASRPSGTGGDSPLH
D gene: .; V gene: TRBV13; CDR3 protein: ASSSDGPYNEQF
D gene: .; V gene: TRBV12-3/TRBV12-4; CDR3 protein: ASRESGTTTDNEQF
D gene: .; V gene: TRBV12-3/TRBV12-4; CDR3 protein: ASSRLGGANEAF
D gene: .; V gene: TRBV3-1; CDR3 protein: ASSQKPGQKEF
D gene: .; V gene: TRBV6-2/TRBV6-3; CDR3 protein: ASTQPAPYGYT
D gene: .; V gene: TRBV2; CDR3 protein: ASSDVENYGYT
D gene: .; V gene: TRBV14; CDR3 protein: ASSRGLTDTQY
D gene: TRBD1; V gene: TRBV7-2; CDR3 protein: ASSRGQGSTDTQY
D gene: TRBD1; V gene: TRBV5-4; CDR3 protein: ASSFTGTVDVLT
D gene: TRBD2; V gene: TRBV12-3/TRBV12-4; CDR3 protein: ASSLGPPSGGVQETQY
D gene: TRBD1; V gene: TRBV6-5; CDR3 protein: ASRPDRVKNIQY
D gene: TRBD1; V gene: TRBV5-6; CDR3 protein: ASSRGTGQTRGYT
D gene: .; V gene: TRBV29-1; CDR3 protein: SVLQGQETQY
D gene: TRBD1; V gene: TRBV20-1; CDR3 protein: SATNQGEHGYT
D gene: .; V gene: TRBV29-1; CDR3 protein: SVRQSNTEAF
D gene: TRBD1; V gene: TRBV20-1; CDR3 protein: SAFGQGVGYEQY
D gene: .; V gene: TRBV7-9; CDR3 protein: ASSTQGGLREQF
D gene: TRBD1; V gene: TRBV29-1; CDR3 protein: SVAQGAWNNEQF
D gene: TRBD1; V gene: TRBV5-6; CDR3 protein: ASSSDRAGHEQF